One and the same sample provided the 31 T cell receptor beta chains below, sequenced in a study of immune cell composition in non-small cell lung cancer (dated by TCRdb to about 2017). Library method: the immunoSEQ multiplex PCR assay. What TCRdb holds here is the immuneACCESS table cut down to in-frame rearrangements. Part of the clones is not present; checked against another copy, under half of the missing clones reflect an unresolved V gene, and the others are unexplained. The sample table records approximately 1,000 clones; roughly 74% of these occur just once. The ten largest account for 30% of the sample. Normal lung samples came from the same patient and consisted of non-adjacent lung tissue collected as far from the tumour as possible, at a distance of at least 3 cm. Sequencing used non-adjacent lung tissue. Receptor source: a human donor with non-small cell lung cancer.

This clone is hyperexpanded in the sample. CDR3: CASSHSTDEAFF. The DNA for the CDR3 is TGTGCCAGTAGCCACTCGACAGACGAAGCTTTCTTT. V gene TRBV19 combines with J gene TRBJ1-1; a weak D match, TRBD1 (5 bases). Between the trimmed V and J ends, which lost 6 bases and 8 bases, there was a span of 13 bases. CDR3 length equals 12 residues. CDR1 LNHDA and CDR2 SQIVND come from the germline V gene (reference sequence).

The table lists this clone with a count of one. V gene TRBV9 combines with J gene TRBJ2-2, with a possible D match to TRBD2 (5 bases). The CDR3 contains 14 residues. Trimming stripped 7 bases from V and 6 bases from J, with 16 bases between. Germline loops: CDR1 SGDLS, CDR2 YYNGEE. This CDR3 reads CASEEGRMAGELFF. The CDR3 DNA follows: TGTGCCAGCGAAGAGGGTCGAATGGCCGGGGAGCTGTTTTTT.

In its sample, this clone is large. The V gene is TRBV27, the J gene TRBJ2-1, with D possibly matching TRBD1 (6 bases). The CDR3 consists of 12 residues. The V end lost 6 bases, the J end lost 6 bases, and 9 bases lay between the germline ends. Germline lookup yields CDR1 MNHEY and CDR2 SMNVEV (reference sequence). CDR3 protein: CASRQGLNEQFF. The CDR3 nucleotides read TGTGCCAGCAGACAGGGTCTCAATGAGCAGTTCTTC.

This rearrangement joins TRBV15 to TRBJ2-2; the match to TRBD1 covers 9 bases. CDR1 and CDR2 from the germline V gene are LNHNV and YYDKDF (reference sequence). V shed 7 bases, J shed 6 bases, and the junction held 6 bases outside the gene matches. The length of the CDR3 is 14 residues. CDR3 DNA: TGTGCCACCAACCGGGACAGGGCGGCCGGGGAGCTGTTTTTT. It is translated as CATNRDRAAGELFF.

CDR3 loop: CASSARTGANEKLFF. CDR3 in DNA: TGTGCCAGCAGCGCCCGGACAGGGGCTAATGAAAAACTGTTTTTT. The V and J genes are TRBV7-8 and TRBJ1-4; 9 nucleotides match TRBD1. J lost 3 bases, V lost 5 bases, and 4 bases had no gene match. Per the germline V gene, CDR1 is SGHVS and CDR2 is FQNEAQ. This CDR3 is built from 15 residues.

The chain has TRBV13 and TRBJ1-3, with D possibly being TRBD1 (6 bases). The CDR3 is 18 amino acids. Trimming removed 6 bases from V and 0 bases from J, with 21 bases in between. Germline CDR1 PRHDT, CDR2 FYEKMQ (reference sequence). In DNA form, the CDR3 reads TGTGCCAGCAGACCCCAAAGGGGGGAGGGACACTCTGGAAACACCATATATTTT. Its translation is CASRPQRGEGHSGNTIYF.

This clone showed up just once. This chain uses TRBV7-2 with TRBJ2-5, with 8 bases that match TRBD2. The germline gives CDR1 SGHTA, CDR2 FQGNSA. The J segment lost 7 bases and the V segment lost 2 bases, leaving 9 bases of the junction unmatched. This CDR3 is 15 amino acids long. CDR3 DNA: TGTGCCAGCAGCTTATCGGGCCAGCGGGAGAGGACCCAGTACTTC. This sequence encodes CASSLSGQRERTQYF.

This clone turned up a few times. The chain joins TRBV27 to TRBJ1-2; no definite D call. V shed 5 bases and J shed 2 bases, with 9 bases lying between them. CDR1 and CDR2 (germline): MNHEY, SMNVEV (reference sequence). This CDR3 comprises 13 residues. CDR3 in amino acids: CASSTTGNYGYTF. The CDR3 coding sequence is TGTGCCAGCAGTACAACGGGGAACTATGGCTACACCTTC.

Sample share makes this clone large. The chain recombines TRBV27 with TRBJ1-5, with D unresolved. The CDR3 runs 12 residues. V was clipped by 4 bases and J by 9 bases, with 10 bases between them. Germline lookup yields CDR1 MNHEY and CDR2 SMNVEV (reference sequence). CDR3 coding DNA: TGTGCCAGCAGTTCTGGTGGCGGGCCCCAGCATTTT. Encoded protein: CASSSGGGPQHF.

The rearrangement links TRBV6-4 to TRBJ2-1; D gene ambiguous. Germline loops: CDR1 MRHNA, CDR2 SNTAGT. V lost 2 bases, J lost 9 bases, and 8 bases lay in between. This CDR3 is 12 amino acids long. The CDR3 DNA sequence: TGTGCCAGCAGTGACGTTGGGCGTGAGCAGTTCTTC. Translating gives CASSDVGREQFF.

The V gene is TRBV11-3, the J gene TRBJ2-1; TRBD2 agrees at 10 bases. This CDR3 is 14 amino acids long. Germline V lookup: CDR1 SGHNT, CDR2 YENEEA. The trim removed 5 bases at V and 6 bases at J, leaving 4 bases unmatched. CDR3 DNA: TGTGCCAGCAGCCAGGGACTAGCGAGCAATGAGCAGTTCTTC. This sequence encodes CASSQGLASNEQFF.

The rearrangement links TRBV15 to TRBJ2-7; TRBD2 aligns across 11 bases. In germline, CDR1 is LNHNV, CDR2 YYDKDF (reference sequence). This CDR3 spans 18 amino acids. The ends lost 3 bases at V and 5 bases at J; junction bases unmatched: 15. CDR3 nucleotides: TGTGCCACCAGCAGGAGGAGTAGGCCTAGCGGGAGGAGTAACGAGCAGTACTTC. It specifies CATSRRSRPSGRSNEQYF.

This chain uses TRBV5-6 with TRBJ2-7, with 8 bases aligning to TRBD1. The CDR3 totals 14 residues. Germline lookup yields CDR1 SGHDT and CDR2 YYEEEE. With 1 base clipped from V and 3 bases from J, the junction kept 3 bases outside the gene matches. In nucleotides, the CDR3 is TGTGCCAGCAGCTTGTCAGACAGGGGCTACGAGCAGTACTTC. Its translation: CASSLSDRGYEQYF. Together with reference TRBV5-6 and TRBJ2-7, the CDR3 gives the full variable domain: DAGVTQSPTHLIKTRGQQVTLRCSPKSGHDTVSWYQQALGQGPQFIFQYYEEEERQRGNFPDRFSGHQFPNYSSELNVNALLLGDSALYLCASSLSDRGYEQYFGPGTRLTVT.

The sample holds one count of this clone. The rearrangement uses TRBV28 and TRBJ1-4, with 7 bases fitting TRBD1. The CDR3 has 17 residues. Germline assignment: CDR1 MDHEN and CDR2 SYDVKM. Germline trimming cut 5 bases from V and 0 bases from J; bases unmatched to any gene: 9. The CDR3 sequence: CASSTGTAYATNEKLFF. In nucleotides, the CDR3 is TGTGCCAGCAGTACCGGGACAGCCTATGCAACTAATGAAAAACTGTTTTTT.

The rearrangement uses TRBV29-1 and TRBJ2-6; D is undetermined. V lost 1 base and J lost 0, with 7 bases in between. The length of the CDR3 is 15 residues. Per germline, CDR1 SQVTM and CDR2 ANQGSEA. The CDR3 region is CSVEGGYSGANVLTF. The CDR3 DNA reads TGCAGCGTTGAAGGCGGCTACTCTGGGGCCAACGTCCTGACTTTC.

This chain joins TRBV7-8 and TRBJ1-4; D might be TRBD1 (6 bases). With 1 base removed from V and 4 bases from J, the gap between germline ends came to 16 bases. There are 17 residues in the CDR3. Germline-derived CDR1 and CDR2 are SGHVS and FQNEAQ. In nucleotides, the CDR3 is TGTGCCAGCAGCTTAGGACAGGAACTGAAGGGTAATGAAAAACTGTTTTTT. Its translation: CASSLGQELKGNEKLFF. The whole variable domain, filled in from reference TRBV7-8 and TRBJ1-4, reads GAGVSQSPRYKVAKRGQDVALRCDPISGHVSLFWYQQALGQGPEFLTYFQNEAQLDKSGLPSDRFFAERPEGSVSTLKIQRTQQEDSAVYLCASSLGQELKGNEKLFFGSGTQLSVL.

The chain uses TRBV10-3 and TRBJ2-7; 7 nucleotides line up with TRBD1. V shed 10 bases and J 2 bases; nucleotides not matched to a gene: 5. Germline CDR1 ENHRY, CDR2 SYGVKD. This CDR3 is built from 12 residues. The CDR3 spells CATRQGTYEQYF. The CDR3, as DNA: TGTGCCACGAGACAGGGAACCTACGAGCAGTACTTC.

The chain links TRBV6-5 to TRBJ2-5, with D possibly being TRBD2 (5 bases). The ends were cut back, 0 bases at V and 1 base at J, with 9 bases in the middle. The CDR3 is 15 amino acids. Germline assignment: CDR1 MNHEY and CDR2 SVGAGI. CDR3 in amino acids: CASSYSGEGQETQYF. The CDR3 coding sequence is TGTGCCAGCAGTTACTCCGGAGAGGGCCAAGAGACCCAGTACTTC.

The CDR3: CADVARTTYEQYF. The CDR3 nucleotides read TGTGCGGACGTAGCGCGGACGACCTACGAGCAGTACTTC. V usage is TRBV7-7 and J usage is TRBJ2-7, with D maybe TRBD2 (5 bases). The CDR3 totals 13 residues. In germline, CDR1 is SSHAT, CDR2 FNYEAQ (reference sequence).

This clone appeared a few times. The chain employs TRBV11-3 and TRBJ2-3; perhaps TRBD2 as D (5 bases). The CDR3 loop spans 14 amino acids. Germline V gives CDR1 SGHNT, CDR2 YENEEA. Between the trimmed V and J ends, which lost 5 bases and 3 bases, there was a span of 12 bases. The CDR3 DNA sequence: TGTGCCAGCAGCCCCGGGATGAATACAGATACGCAGTATTTT. Amino acids: CASSPGMNTDTQYF.

Only a few counts were recorded for this clone. The chain combines TRBV6-6 with TRBJ1-1; a possible D gene is TRBD1 (6 bases). V dropped 3 bases and J dropped 6 bases, with 11 bases sitting between them. The length of the CDR3 is 13 residues. Germline V gives CDR1 MNHNY, CDR2 SVGAGI (reference sequence). The CDR3 DNA sequence: TGTGCCAGCAGTTATTTACAGGGCGCTGAAGCTTTCTTT. This encodes CASSYLQGAEAFF.

CDR3 loop: CASSLDSGGFAQYNEQFF. Written as DNA, the CDR3 is TGTGCCAGCAGCTTAGATTCGGGGGGGTTTGCTCAATACAATGAGCAGTTCTTC. V gene TRBV7-2 combines with J gene TRBJ2-1, with 8 bases matching TRBD2. Trimming took 1 base from V and 4 from J; bases not matched to a gene: 12. This CDR3 comprises 18 residues. Germline CDR1 is SGHTA and CDR2 is FQGNSA.

The chain is built from TRBV18 and TRBJ2-7; 12 nucleotides align to TRBD2. CDR1 is KGHSH and CDR2 is LQKENI in the germline V gene. Losses at the gene ends were 2 bases for V and 2 bases for J; bases not matched to a gene: 7. This CDR3 contains 17 residues. The CDR3 nucleotides are TGTGCCAGCTCACCAGTGACTAGCGGGAGAAACACCTACGAGCAGTACTTC. It translates to CASSPVTSGRNTYEQYF. Complete variable domain (other parts from reference TRBV18 and TRBJ2-7): NAGVMQNPRHLVRRRGQEARLRCSPMKGHSHVYWYRQLPEEGLKFMVYLQKENIIDESGMPKERFSAEFPKEGPSILRIQQVVRGDSAAYFCASSPVTSGRNTYEQYFGPGTRLTVT.

This chain links TRBV25-1 with TRBJ2-3; 9 bases are shared with TRBD2. The CDR3 totals 18 residues. Per the germline V gene, CDR1 is MGHDK and CDR2 is SYGVNS. V shed 6 bases, J shed 2 bases, and the junction held 15 bases outside the gene matches. The CDR3 sequence is CASSGGAGGRHSTDTQYF. CDR3 bases: TGTGCCAGCAGCGGGGGAGCGGGGGGCCGGCACTCCACAGATACGCAGTATTTT.

This clone was detected only a few times. V gene TRBV7-2 combines with J gene TRBJ2-1, with 8 bases aligning to TRBD2. The CDR3 loop spans 13 amino acids. Germline CDR1 SGHTA, CDR2 FQGNSA. Losses at the gene ends were 0 bases for V and 8 bases for J; bases not matched to a gene: 0. CDR3 sequence (DNA): TGTGCCAGCAGCTTAGCGCGGGGGGATGAGCAGTTCTTC. It yields the protein CASSLARGDEQFF.

The J gene is TRBJ2-1, the V gene TRBV7-3, with TRBD2 identical over 8 bases. The ends lost 4 bases at V and 8 bases at J; junction bases unmatched: 13. CDR1 is SGHTA, CDR2 FQGTGA, per germline. The CDR3 consists of 16 residues. The CDR3 loop is CASSSFRAGGSDEQFF. DNA for the CDR3: TGTGCCAGCAGCTCCTTTAGGGCGGGAGGTTCCGATGAGCAGTTCTTC.

This chain links TRBV14 with TRBJ2-1; D is perhaps TRBD2 (5 bases). This CDR3 contains 13 residues. CDR1 and CDR2 (germline): SGHDN, FVKESK. The ends were cut back, 4 bases at V and 9 bases at J, with 13 bases in the middle. The CDR3 region is CASSPLGRGEQFF. In DNA form, the CDR3 reads TGTGCCAGCAGCCCCCTCGGTCGGGGTGAGCAGTTCTTC. Drawing the rest from reference TRBV14 and TRBJ2-1, the complete variable domain is EAGVTQFPSHSVIEKGQTVTLRCDPISGHDNLYWYRRVMGKEIKFLLHFVKESKQDESGMPNNRFLAERTGGTYSTLKVQPAELEDSGVYFCASSPLGRGEQFFGPGTRLTVL.

The gene calls are TRBV7-2 and TRBJ1-6, with D tentatively TRBD1 (5 bases). Germline values: CDR1 SGHTA, CDR2 FQGNSA. V lost 2 bases, J lost 8 bases, and 13 bases lay in between. The CDR3 contains 15 residues. DNA for the CDR3: TGTGCCAGCAGCTTATCAGCAGGGTTGGATTCACCCCTCCACTTT. It translates to CASSLSAGLDSPLHF.

The genes are TRBV11-2 and TRBJ2-2, with 10 positions matching TRBD2. Germline-derived CDR1 and CDR2 are SGHAT and FQNNGV. After removal of 6 bases from V and 5 bases from J, the junction contained 12 bases not matched to a gene. There are 17 residues in the CDR3. DNA of the CDR3: TGTGCCAGCAGTGGAGGGGCTAGCGGGAGTCGGACCGGGGAGCTGTTTTTT. It is translated as CASSGGASGSRTGELFF.

In its sample, this clone ranks as hyperexpanded. The genes are TRBV19 and TRBJ2-7; 8 bases fit TRBD1. Germline CDR1 is LNHDA and CDR2 is SQIVND (reference sequence). V lost 9 bases, J lost 3 bases, and 7 bases stayed unmatched. The CDR3 is 13 residues long. CDR3 in DNA: TGTGCCAGCGCAGGGGGCTCAATCTACGAGCAGTACTTC. Residues: CASAGGSIYEQYF. The entire variable domain, with the rest obtained from reference TRBV19 and TRBJ2-7, is as follows: DGGITQSPKYLFRKEGQNVTLSCEQNLNHDAMYWYRQDPGQGLRLIYYSQIVNDFQKGDIAEGYSVSREKKESFPLTVTSAQKNPTAFYLCASAGGSIYEQYFGPGTRLTVT.

This chain joins TRBV29-1 and TRBJ1-4, with 7 positions matching TRBD1. This CDR3 comprises 15 residues. V dropped 3 bases and J dropped 6; count of bases not matched to a gene: 10. Germline-derived CDR1 and CDR2 are SQVTM and ANQGSEA. CDR3 sequence: CSVESRGGRDEKLFF. CDR3 bases: TGCAGCGTTGAGAGTAGAGGGGGCAGGGATGAAAAACTGTTTTTT.